These 5 T cell receptor beta chains share one sample of origin, sequenced in a study of Tregs in tolerant kidney transplant recipients. Only in-frame clones appear in the TCRdb table, and some are missing; sequencing was by immunoSEQ multiplex PCR. The sample holds 110,000 or so clones; roughly 92% are singletons and the top ten take approximately 0.54%. The sequenced sample was CD4+ T cells from blood. The receptors come from a human donor in good health.

The chain carries TRBV2 and TRBJ2-2; TRBD2 might be the D (5 bases). Germline V gives CDR1 SNHLY, CDR2 FYNNEI. The CDR3 loop spans 14 amino acids. V lost 6 bases and J lost 1, with 9 bases in between. In DNA form, the CDR3 reads TGTGCCAGCAGAGCGGACTTGAACACCGGGGAGCTGTTTTTT. This codes for CASRADLNTGELFF.

The genes are TRBV10-2 and TRBJ2-5, with D perhaps being TRBD1 or TRBD2 (5 bases each). The CDR3 extends over 14 amino acids. Germline CDR1 is WSHSY and CDR2 is SAAADI. The V end was cut by 4 bases, the J end by 5 bases, with 14 bases between. CDR3 in amino acids: CASSVGDARETQYF. CDR3 nucleotides: TGCGCCAGCAGTGTGGGGGACGCTCGGGAGACCCAGTACTTC.

This rearrangement joins TRBV30 to TRBJ2-3, with D tentatively TRBD1 or TRBD2 (5 bases each). V was trimmed by 0 bases and J by 3 bases, leaving 13 bases between them. There are 15 residues in the CDR3. Germline CDR1 reads GTSNPN; CDR2 reads SVGIG (reference sequence). The DNA of the CDR3 is TGTGCCTGGAGTGTTGGGGGATTCCGTACAGATACGCAGTATTTT. Protein: CAWSVGGFRTDTQYF. Full variable domain (remainder filled in from reference TRBV30 and TRBJ2-3): SQTIHQWPATLVQPVGSPLSLECTVEGTSNPNLYWYRQAAGRGLQLLFYSVGIGQISSEVPQNLSASRPQDRQFILSSKKLLLSDSGFYLCAWSVGGFRTDTQYFGPGTRLTVL.

In DNA form, the CDR3 reads TGCGCCAGCAGCCACGTGACTAGCGCTGACAATGAGCAGTTCTTC. Its protein is CASSHVTSADNEQFF. This chain joins TRBV4-1 and TRBJ2-1, with 8 nucleotides matching TRBD2. This CDR3 contains 15 residues. After removal of 3 bases from V and 5 bases from J, the junction contained 6 bases not matched to a gene. Germline V gene lookup returns CDR1 MGHRA and CDR2 YSYEKL.

V gene TRBV15 combines with J gene TRBJ2-3; D is ambiguous. Germline V gene sequence: CDR1 LNHNV, CDR2 YYDKDF (reference sequence). This CDR3 is built from 14 residues. The ends were cut back, 9 bases at V and 3 bases at J, with 16 bases in the middle. CDR3 amino acids: CATGRPQITDTQYF. CDR3 in DNA: TGTGCCACAGGCAGACCTCAAATTACAGATACGCAGTATTTT.